Listed here are 23 T cell receptor beta chains from one sample, sequenced in a study of blood T cell repertoires in COVID-19. Using immunoSEQ multiplex PCR, the repertoire was profiled, and TCRdb retains in-frame clones only, with some absent. The table includes a few hundred thousand clones, around 85% detected once. Sequenced material: PBMCs or T cells enriched from blood (not recorded which). The receptor set was obtained from a woman aged 40 to 49 who had recovered from COVID-19.

The V gene is TRBV20-1, the J gene TRBJ1-5; D may be TRBD1 (5 bases). V was clipped by 3 bases and J by 4 bases, with 16 bases between them. Germline V CDR1 and CDR2: DFQATT, SNEGSKA (reference sequence). CDR3 size: 15 residues. CDR3 nucleotides: TGCAGTGCTAGTATGGGGCCCTTAGGAAATCAGCCCCAGCATTTT. It specifies CSASMGPLGNQPQHF.

The genes are TRBV19 and TRBJ2-2; 11 bases are shared with TRBD2. The CDR3 contains 14 residues. Trimming cost V 8 bases and J 1 base; bases outside gene matches: 0. Looked up from germline, CDR1 is LNHDA and CDR2 is SQIVND (reference sequence). The CDR3 DNA reads TGTGCCAGTGGGACTAGCGGGAACACCGGGGAGCTGTTTTTT. Translation: CASGTSGNTGELFF.

This chain links TRBV29-1 with TRBJ2-7; 11 nucleotides align to TRBD2. Germline values: CDR1 SQVTM, CDR2 ANQGSEA. The CDR3 runs 13 residues. V was pared by 4 bases and J by 1 base, with 0 bases of the junction left unmatched. The CDR3 region is CSVGLAGSYEQYF. CDR3 DNA: TGCAGCGTTGGACTAGCGGGATCCTACGAGCAGTACTTC.

This chain uses TRBV9 with TRBJ2-7; D is perhaps TRBD2 (7 bases). Germline values: CDR1 SGDLS, CDR2 YYNGEE. With 0 bases removed from V and 2 bases from J, the gap between germline ends came to 12 bases. The CDR3 runs 15 residues. CDR3 amino acids: CASSVGGGAAYEQYF. CDR3 nucleotides: TGTGCCAGCAGCGTAGGGGGGGGCGCCGCCTACGAGCAGTACTTC. Together with reference TRBV9 and TRBJ2-7, the CDR3 gives the full variable domain: DSGVTQTPKHLITATGQRVTLRCSPRSGDLSVYWYQQSLDQGLQFLIQYYNGEERAKGNILERFSAQQFPDLHSELNLSSLELGDSALYFCASSVGGGAAYEQYFGPGTRLTVT.

The V gene is TRBV5-5, the J gene TRBJ2-3; D is perhaps TRBD2 (7 bases). This CDR3 has 15 residues. Trimming left V 3 bases short and J 4 bases short, with 15 bases between. The germline CDR1 and CDR2 sequences are SGHKS and YYEKEE (reference sequence). In nucleotides, the CDR3 is TGTGCCAGCAGCTCCACTCTAGGGGGGGCAGATACGCAGTATTTT. Translating it yields CASSSTLGGADTQYF.

The chain carries TRBV12-3 or TRBV12-4 and TRBJ1-5; D call uncertain. V lost 4 bases to trimming and J lost 0 bases, with 4 bases between them. The CDR3 contains 13 residues. CDR3 sequence: CASSSISNQPQHF. The CDR3 DNA is TGTGCCAGCAGTTCCATTAGCAATCAGCCCCAGCATTTT.

The V call is TRBV15, the J call TRBJ1-2; D is uncertain. The V and J ends lost 4 bases and 2 bases respectively, with 5 bases between them. The CDR3 is 12 residues long. Germline V gene sequence: CDR1 LNHNV, CDR2 YYDKDF (reference sequence). DNA of the CDR3: TGTGCCACCAGCATGGGCAACTATGGCTACACCTTC. Translating it yields CATSMGNYGYTF. Looking up the rest from reference TRBV15 and TRBJ1-2 gives the full variable domain: DAMVIQNPRYQVTQFGKPVTLSCSQTLNHNVMYWYQQKSSQAPKLLFHYYDKDFNNEADTPDNFQSRRPNTSFCFLDIRSPGLGDTAMYLCATSMGNYGYTFGSGTRLTVV.

The chain has TRBV18 and TRBJ1-6, with TRBD1 identical over 8 bases. The trim removed 6 bases at V and 8 bases at J, leaving 6 bases unmatched. This CDR3 has 14 amino acids. Looked up from germline, CDR1 is KGHSH and CDR2 is LQKENI. CDR3 residues: CASSQQGADSPLHF. The CDR3 coding sequence is TGTGCCAGCTCCCAGCAGGGGGCTGATTCACCCCTCCACTTT.

The J gene is TRBJ1-4, the V gene TRBV5-1, with D possibly being TRBD1 (6 bases). The CDR3 spans 14 residues. Trimming shortened V by 4 bases and J by 6 bases, and 13 bases separated the two germline ends. Germline CDR1 reads SGHRS; CDR2 reads YFSETQ. The CDR3 nucleotides read TGCGCCAGCAGCCCTTCGGGGGGCTATGAAAAACTGTTTTTT. It translates to CASSPSGGYEKLFF.

This clone was seen more than once but under ten times. V gene TRBV7-2 combines with J gene TRBJ2-7; D not certain. Germline CDR1 is SGHTA and CDR2 is FQGNSA. This CDR3 has 14 residues. The V and J ends lost 0 bases and 1 base respectively, with 7 bases between them. CDR3 sequence reads: CASSLAQNSYEQYF. CDR3 nucleotides: TGTGCCAGCAGCTTAGCCCAAAATTCCTACGAGCAGTACTTC.

V usage is TRBV10-3 and J usage is TRBJ1-6, with D perhaps matching TRBD1 (5 bases). Trimming removed 0 bases at V and 10 bases at J, with 13 bases between. There are 15 residues in the CDR3. Germline V gives CDR1 ENHRY, CDR2 SYGVKD. CDR3 protein: CAISESEGWGSPLHF. In DNA form, the CDR3 reads TGTGCCATCAGTGAGTCGGAGGGGTGGGGATCACCCCTCCACTTT.

This clone has more than one count but fewer than ten. The chain carries TRBV4-3 and TRBJ2-1; D remains ambiguous. This CDR3 contains 15 residues. Germline CDR1 LGHNA, CDR2 YSLEER. V was shortened by 5 bases and J by 7 bases, with 18 bases between the two germline ends. The CDR3 nucleotides are TGCGCCAGCAGCATAAATTGGGCTGTAAAGAATGAGCAGTTCTTC. Translating it yields CASSINWAVKNEQFF.

This clone was seen just once. This chain links TRBV7-2 with TRBJ2-7; 14 bases agree with TRBD2. Unmatched junction bases numbered 4, after V lost 5 bases and J lost 7 bases. Germline CDR1 is SGHTA and CDR2 is FQGNSA. The CDR3 has 14 residues. CDR3 DNA sequence: TGTGCCAGCAGCATTGGACTAGCGGGAGGAGAGCAGTACTTC. Translated, it gives CASSIGLAGGEQYF.

This chain links TRBV19 with TRBJ1-5; 8 positions match TRBD1. J lost 2 bases, V lost 3 bases, and 15 bases had no gene match. Germline CDR1 is LNHDA and CDR2 is SQIVND (reference sequence). CDR3 length: 19 residues. CDR3 protein: CASSMESGGAGYGNQPQHF. CDR3 coding DNA: TGTGCCAGTAGTATGGAGTCAGGGGGCGCAGGATATGGCAATCAGCCCCAGCATTTT. Based on the CDR3 plus reference TRBV19 and TRBJ1-5, the full variable domain is DGGITQSPKYLFRKEGQNVTLSCEQNLNHDAMYWYRQDPGQGLRLIYYSQIVNDFQKGDIAEGYSVSREKKESFPLTVTSAQKNPTAFYLCASSMESGGAGYGNQPQHFGDGTRLSIL.

V usage is TRBV9 and J usage is TRBJ1-6; 10 bases align to TRBD1. This CDR3 contains 17 residues. Per the germline V gene, CDR1 is SGDLS and CDR2 is YYNGEE. V shed 2 bases, J shed 5 bases, and the junction held 7 bases outside the gene matches. This CDR3 reads CASSVARTGGNNSPLHF. The CDR3 DNA is TGTGCCAGCAGCGTGGCAAGGACAGGGGGAAATAATTCACCCCTCCACTTT.

The chain is built from TRBV5-8 and TRBJ2-7; TRBD2 matches at 13 bases. The V gene end was trimmed by 4 bases and the J gene end by 5 bases; junction bases not matched to a gene: 15. The CDR3 runs to 18 residues. Looked up from germline, CDR1 is SGHTS and CDR2 is YDEGEE. DNA of the CDR3: TGTGCCAGCAGCCCCCTACGACTAGCGGGAGGACAACCCAACGAGCAGTACTTC. The encoded protein is CASSPLRLAGGQPNEQYF.

V gene TRBV19 combines with J gene TRBJ2-7; 11 nucleotides match TRBD2. Germline V CDR1 and CDR2: LNHDA, SQIVND (reference sequence). This CDR3 contains 15 residues. Trimming took 5 bases from V and 0 from J; bases not matched to a gene: 3. The CDR3, as DNA: TGTGCCAGTAGTGGGGGGACTAGCGGCTCCTACGAGCAGTACTTC. This sequence encodes CASSGGTSGSYEQYF.

This rearrangement joins TRBV4-2 to TRBJ1-3; 9 nucleotides agree with TRBD1. Germline CDR1 reads LGHNA; CDR2 reads YNFKEQ. The CDR3 consists of 16 residues. With 1 base clipped from V and 2 bases from J, the junction kept 3 bases outside the gene matches. CDR3 protein: CASSQGRTGAGNTIYF. CDR3 nucleotides: TGTGCCAGCAGCCAAGGTCGGACAGGGGCTGGAAACACCATATATTTT.

V usage is TRBV7-2 and J usage is TRBJ1-6; 8 bases are shared with TRBD1. Germline lookup yields CDR1 SGHTA and CDR2 FQGNSA. This CDR3 has 14 amino acids. After removal of 8 bases from V and 6 bases from J, the junction contained 6 bases not matched to a gene. The CDR3 nucleotides read TGTGCCAGCGGGACAGGAGTCAGTAATTCACCCCTCCACTTT. Amino acids: CASGTGVSNSPLHF.

This chain joins TRBV11-2 and TRBJ1-2; D is unresolved. The V gene lost 1 base and the J gene lost 4 bases, with 10 bases spanning the gap. CDR3 length: 14 residues. Germline lookup yields CDR1 SGHAT and CDR2 FQNNGV. The CDR3 sequence: CASSLVGGLYGYTF. CDR3 DNA: TGTGCCAGCAGCTTAGTCGGAGGGCTCTATGGCTACACCTTC.

The CDR3 is CATGTIYNEQFF. The CDR3 nucleotides are TGTGCCACCGGGACTATCTACAATGAGCAGTTCTTC. The chain combines TRBV19 with TRBJ2-1, with 7 positions matching TRBD2. This CDR3 is built from 12 residues. Germline loops: CDR1 LNHDA, CDR2 SQIVND (reference sequence). The V and J ends lost 10 bases and 3 bases, in that order; junction bases with no gene match: 3.

The rearrangement joins TRBV4-1 to TRBJ1-5; D is possibly TRBD1 (5 bases). Trimming removed 0 bases from V and 9 bases from J, with 12 bases in between. Germline values: CDR1 MGHRA, CDR2 YSYEKL. The CDR3 covers 14 residues. CDR3 bases: TGCGCCAGCAGCCAAGATCCCGGGGGGAGGCCCCAGCATTTT. Translated: CASSQDPGGRPQHF.

V is TRBV27 and J is TRBJ2-1, with 10 bases identical to TRBD2. The CDR3 consists of 17 residues. CDR1 MNHEY and CDR2 SMNVEV come from the germline V gene (reference sequence). Unmatched junction bases numbered 7, after V lost 4 bases and J lost 1 base. The CDR3 loop is CASSSPLAGASYNEQFF. CDR3 sequence (DNA): TGTGCCAGCAGTTCCCCCCTAGCGGGAGCGTCCTACAATGAGCAGTTCTTC.